The source of this TCR beta chain is a study of T cell responses to AZD1222 COVID-19 vaccine. Turning to this clone: No antigen is known for it.

Profiled with immunoSEQ multiplex PCR; TCRdb holds only in-frame clones, not every one. The sample has 140,000 or so clones, more than 75% seen once; the top ten hold around 3%. Overall study results and limits: The repertoires were collected only after the peak T cell response. Of the AZD1222 recipients, only 5 to 7 were seropositive at baseline. Dominant CD4 TCR responses targeted spike regions 160-218 and 743-854.

Germline CDR1 is SGHRS and CDR2 is YFSETQ. V was shortened by 0 bases and J by 9 bases, with 13 bases between the two germline ends. CDR3 length: 14 amino acids. This chain joins TRBV5-1 and TRBJ1-5, with D maybe TRBD1 (6 bases). This specimen consisted of peripheral blood, obtained 28 days after the second AZD1222 dose. The clonotype was recovered from an adult who received the AZD1222 COVID-19 vaccine. The CDR3 DNA is TGCGCCAGCAGCTTGGAGGGGGGCAGGCCGCCCCAGCATTTT. As protein: CASSLEGGRPPQHF.